This T cell receptor (beta chain) was identified during a study of blood T cell repertoires in COVID-19. Study at large: Acute and convalescent COVID-19 specimens originated in the United States, Italy and Spain. Sources were T cells, B-cell-depleted T cells, or PBMCs; the material itself was cDNA or gDNA.

Germline V gives CDR1 KGHDR, CDR2 SFDVKD. This CDR3 has 16 residues. Trimming stripped 7 bases from V and 2 bases from J, with 16 bases between. TCRdb keeps only in-frame clones here, not all; method: immunoSEQ multiplex PCR. The top ten hold roughly 6% of the sample, which has 85,000 to 110,000 clones, 87% seen once. The chain has TRBV24-1 and TRBJ2-2; the D gene is possibly TRBD1 (6 bases). The source of this sequence is a human donor in a cohort sampled during active COVID-19. Sequences were obtained from peripheral blood. The CDR3 loop is CATRSSGQLNTGELFF. The CDR3 coding sequence is TGTGCCACCAGATCATCGGGACAACTTAACACCGGGGAGCTGTTTTTT.